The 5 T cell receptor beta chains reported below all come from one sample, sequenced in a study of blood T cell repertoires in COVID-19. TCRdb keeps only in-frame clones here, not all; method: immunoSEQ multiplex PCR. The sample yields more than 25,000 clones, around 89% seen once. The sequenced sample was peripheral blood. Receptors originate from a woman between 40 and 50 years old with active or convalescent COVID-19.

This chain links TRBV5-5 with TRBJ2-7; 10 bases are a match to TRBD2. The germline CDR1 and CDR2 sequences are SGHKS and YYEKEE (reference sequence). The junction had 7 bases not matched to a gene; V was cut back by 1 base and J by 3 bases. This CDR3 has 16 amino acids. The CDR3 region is CASSLYGSGGSYEQYF. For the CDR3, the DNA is TGTGCCAGCAGCTTGTATGGTAGCGGGGGGAGCTACGAGCAGTACTTC.

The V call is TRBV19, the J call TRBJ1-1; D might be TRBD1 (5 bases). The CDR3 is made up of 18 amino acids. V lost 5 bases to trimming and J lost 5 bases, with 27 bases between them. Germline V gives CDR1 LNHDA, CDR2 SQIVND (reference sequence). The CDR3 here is CASSEAGSGPRGETEAFF. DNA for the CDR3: TGTGCCAGTAGTGAGGCCGGTAGCGGGCCGAGGGGAGAGACTGAAGCTTTCTTT.

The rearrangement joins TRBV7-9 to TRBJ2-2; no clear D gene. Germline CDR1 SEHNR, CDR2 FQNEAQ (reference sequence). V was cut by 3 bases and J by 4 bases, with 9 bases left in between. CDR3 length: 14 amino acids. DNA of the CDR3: TGTGCCAGCAGCTTTTCCCCCAGCACCGGGGAGCTGTTTTTT. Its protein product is CASSFSPSTGELFF.

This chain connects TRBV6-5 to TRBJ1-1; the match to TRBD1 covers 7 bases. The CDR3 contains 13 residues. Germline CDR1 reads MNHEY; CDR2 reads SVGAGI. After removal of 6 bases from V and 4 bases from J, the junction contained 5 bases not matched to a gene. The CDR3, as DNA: TGTGCCAGCAGCTTACAGGGGAGCACTGAAGCTTTCTTT. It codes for CASSLQGSTEAFF.

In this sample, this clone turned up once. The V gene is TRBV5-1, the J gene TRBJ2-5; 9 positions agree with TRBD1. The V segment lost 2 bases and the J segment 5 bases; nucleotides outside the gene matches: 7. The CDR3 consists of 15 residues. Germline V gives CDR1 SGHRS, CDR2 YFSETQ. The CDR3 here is CASSFTGGRFETQYF. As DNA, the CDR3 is TGCGCCAGCAGCTTTACAGGGGGCAGGTTCGAGACCCAGTACTTC.